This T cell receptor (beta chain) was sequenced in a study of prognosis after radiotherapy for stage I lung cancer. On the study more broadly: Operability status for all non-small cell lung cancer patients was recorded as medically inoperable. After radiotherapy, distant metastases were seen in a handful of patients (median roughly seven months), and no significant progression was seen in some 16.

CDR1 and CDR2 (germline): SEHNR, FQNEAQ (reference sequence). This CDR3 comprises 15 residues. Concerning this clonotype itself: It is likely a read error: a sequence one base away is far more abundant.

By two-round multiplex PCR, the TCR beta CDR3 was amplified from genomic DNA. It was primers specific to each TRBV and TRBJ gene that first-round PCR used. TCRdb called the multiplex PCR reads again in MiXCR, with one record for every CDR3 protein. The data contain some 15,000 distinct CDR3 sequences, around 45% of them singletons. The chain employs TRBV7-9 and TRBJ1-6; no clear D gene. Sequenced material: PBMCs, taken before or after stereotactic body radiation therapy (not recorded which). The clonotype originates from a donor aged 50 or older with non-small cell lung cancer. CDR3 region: CASSLVGGIGNEKYF. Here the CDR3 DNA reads TGTGCCAGCAGCCTAGTCGGCGGTATCGGGAACGAGAAGTACTTC.